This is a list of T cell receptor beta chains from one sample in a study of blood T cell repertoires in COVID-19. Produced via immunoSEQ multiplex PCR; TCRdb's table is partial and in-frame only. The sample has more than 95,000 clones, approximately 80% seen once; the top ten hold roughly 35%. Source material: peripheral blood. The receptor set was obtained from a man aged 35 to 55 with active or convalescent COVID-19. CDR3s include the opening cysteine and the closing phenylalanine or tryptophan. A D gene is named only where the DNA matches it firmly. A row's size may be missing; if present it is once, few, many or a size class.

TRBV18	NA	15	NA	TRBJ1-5	TGTGCCAGCTCACCACGTATTAGCGAGAATCAGCCCCAGCATTTT	CASSPRISENQPQHF
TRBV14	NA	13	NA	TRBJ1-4	TGTGCCAGCGCGGGGAGGGTCGGCGAAAAACTGTTTTTT	CASAGRVGEKLFF
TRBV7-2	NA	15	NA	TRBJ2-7	TGTGCCAGCAGCTTCCCATCACAGGGCGCCTACGAGCAGTACTTC	CASSFPSQGAYEQYF
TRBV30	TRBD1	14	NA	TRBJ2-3	TGTGCCTGGACCAACAGGGGTAGCACAGATACGCAGTATTTT	CAWTNRGSTDTQYF
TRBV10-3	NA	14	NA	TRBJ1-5	TGTGCCATCAGTGCGGGAGACAGCAATCAGCCCCAGCATTTT	CAISAGDSNQPQHF
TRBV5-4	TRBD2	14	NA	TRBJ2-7	TGTGCCAGCAGCTCTGGTGCACTAGCGGGCGAGCAGTACTTC	CASSSGALAGEQYF
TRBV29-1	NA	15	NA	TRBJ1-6	TGCAGCGTTGGGGGAACGGGACAAATTAATTCACCCCTCCACTTT	CSVGGTGQINSPLHF
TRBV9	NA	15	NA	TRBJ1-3	TGTGCCAGCAACACACCAACAGGGAGTGGAAACACCATATATTTT	CASNTPTGSGNTIYF
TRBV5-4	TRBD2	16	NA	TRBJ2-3	TGTGCCAGCAGCCCAGGGACTAGTCTTAGCACAGATACGCAGTATTTT	CASSPGTSLSTDTQYF
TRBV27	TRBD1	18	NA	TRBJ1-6	TGTGCCAGCAGTCCCTCTAGGGACAGGTTAATCTATAATTCACCCCTCCACTTT	CASSPSRDRLIYNSPLHF
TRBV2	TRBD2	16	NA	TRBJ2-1	TGTGCCAGCAGTGGTCTAGCGGGAGGCTCCTACAATGAGCAGTTCTTC	CASSGLAGGSYNEQFF
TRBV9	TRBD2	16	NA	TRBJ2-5	TGTGCCAGCAGCGACTCTAGCGGGGGTTTGAAAGAGACCCAGTACTTC	CASSDSSGGLKETQYF
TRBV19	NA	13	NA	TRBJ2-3	TGTGCCAGTAGTATGGGCAGCACAGATACGCAGTATTTT	CASSMGSTDTQYF
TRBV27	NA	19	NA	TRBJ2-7	TGTGCCAGCAGTTTATCGCCGGTACCCTCCGGGACTGGTTTTTACGAGCAGTACTTC	CASSLSPVPSGTGFYEQYF
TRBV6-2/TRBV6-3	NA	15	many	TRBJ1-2	TGTGCCAGCAGTTCCCGGAGCGGGGGCTTAGTTGGCTACACCTTC	CASSSRSGGLVGYTF
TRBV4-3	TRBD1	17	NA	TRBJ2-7	TGCGCCAGCAGCCAAGATATAGGGGACAGGGATCGGGTTCAAGAGTACTTC	CASSQDIGDRDRVQEYF
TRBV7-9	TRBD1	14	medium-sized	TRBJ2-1	TGTGCCAGCAGCGGACAGGGAGTTTTCAATGAGCAGTTCTTC	CASSGQGVFNEQFF
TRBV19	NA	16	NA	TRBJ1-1	TGTGCCAGTACCCCCTCAAGGACATCTATGAACACTGAAGCTTTCTTT	CASTPSRTSMNTEAFF
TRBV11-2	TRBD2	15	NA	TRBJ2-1	TGTGCCAGCAGCTTATCGCCGGGGGGTTACAATGAGCAGTTCTTC	CASSLSPGGYNEQFF
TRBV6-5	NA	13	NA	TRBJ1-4	TGTGCCAGCAGTTACAATAGGGGCGAAAAACTGTTTTTT	CASSYNRGEKLFF
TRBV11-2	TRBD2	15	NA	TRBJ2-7	TGTGCCAGCAGCCTAGGGCTAGCGGCTTCCTACGAGCAGTACTTC	CASSLGLAASYEQYF
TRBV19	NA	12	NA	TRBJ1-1	TGTGCCAGTAGTCCCAATGGCGGCCTAACTTTCTTT	CASSPNGGLTFF
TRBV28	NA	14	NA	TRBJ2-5	TGTGCCAGCAGTAGGGTAGGGACTGGGGAGACCCAGTACTTC	CASSRVGTGETQYF
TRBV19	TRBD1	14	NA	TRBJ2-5	TGTGCCAGTAGCGGCCGGGACAGGCTAGAGACCCAGTACTTC	CASSGRDRLETQYF
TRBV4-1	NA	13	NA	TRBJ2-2	TGCGCCAGCAGCCAAGATTCGAGCGGGGAGCTGTTTTTT	CASSQDSSGELFF
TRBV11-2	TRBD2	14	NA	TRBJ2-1	TGTGCCAGCAGCTTAGGACTAGCGCGGCCAGAGCAGTTCTTC	CASSLGLARPEQFF
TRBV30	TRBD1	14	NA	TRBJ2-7	TGTGCCTGGAGTGTAGACAGGGGGCTTTACGAGCAGTACTTC	CAWSVDRGLYEQYF
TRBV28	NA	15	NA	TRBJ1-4	TGTGCCAGCAGTTTAACGGGGAGGAAGAATGAAAAACTGTTTTTT	CASSLTGRKNEKLFF
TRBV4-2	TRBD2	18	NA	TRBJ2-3	TGTGCCAGCAGCCAACTATCAAGCGGGGAAGCTAGCACAGATACGCAGTATTTT	CASSQLSSGEASTDTQYF
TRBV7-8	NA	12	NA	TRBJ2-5	TGTGCCAGCAGCCCTCGGGGGGAGACCCAGTACTTC	CASSPRGETQYF
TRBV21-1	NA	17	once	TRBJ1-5	TGTGCCAGCAGCAAATCCCCCGACAGGTGGGCTTATCAGCCCCAGCATTTT	CASSKSPDRWAYQPQHF
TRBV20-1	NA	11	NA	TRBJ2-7	TGCAGTGCTGCTGACAGCTACGAGCAGTACTTC	CSAADSYEQYF
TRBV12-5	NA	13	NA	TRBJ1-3	TGTGCTAGTGGTTTGGCTTCTGGAAACACCATATATTTT	CASGLASGNTIYF
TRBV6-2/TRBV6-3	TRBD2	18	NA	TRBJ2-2	TGTGCCAGCAGTGGGACTAGCGGGACTCTTTTAAACACCGGGGAGCTGTTTTTT	CASSGTSGTLLNTGELFF
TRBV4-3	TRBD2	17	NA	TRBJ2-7	TGCGCCAGCAGCCAAGCTCTAGCGGGGGCCCTACATTACGAGCAGTACTTC	CASSQALAGALHYEQYF
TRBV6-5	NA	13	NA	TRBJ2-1	TGTGCCAGCAGTTACGGAGCAAGGAATGAGCAGTTCTTC	CASSYGARNEQFF
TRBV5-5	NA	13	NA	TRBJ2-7	TGTGCCAGCAGCTTGACAGCAGGCTACGAGCAGTACTTC	CASSLTAGYEQYF
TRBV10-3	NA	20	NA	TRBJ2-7	TGTGCCATCAGTGAGCTTGGGGGCCCGTCTAATTGGGGGTTCTCCTACGAGCAGTACTTC	CAISELGGPSNWGFSYEQYF
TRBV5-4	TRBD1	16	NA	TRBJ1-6	TGTGCCAGCAGCTTGGCCGACAGGGGATACGGTTCACCCCTCCACTTT	CASSLADRGYGSPLHF
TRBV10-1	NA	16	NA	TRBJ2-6	TGCGCCAGCAGTGATGGTGCAGCGTCTGGGGCCAACGTCCTGACTTTC	CASSDGAASGANVLTF
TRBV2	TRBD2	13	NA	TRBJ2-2	TGTGCCAGCAGACTAGCGGGCACCGGGGAGCTGTTTTTT	CASRLAGTGELFF
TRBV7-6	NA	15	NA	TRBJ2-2	TGTGCCAGCACCGGCGGCGGGACGAGCACCGGGGAGCTGTTTTTT	CASTGGGTSTGELFF
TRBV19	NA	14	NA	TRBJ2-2	TGTGCCAGTAGTGAGACAGGGAACACCGGGGAGCTGTTTTTT	CASSETGNTGELFF
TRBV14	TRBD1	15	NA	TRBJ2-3	TGTGCCAGCAGCCAAGGAGGGGGCGGCACAGATACGCAGTATTTT	CASSQGGGGTDTQYF
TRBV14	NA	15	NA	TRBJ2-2	TGTGCCAGCAGCCAGAGGCTAGCGTCCGCCGGGGAGCTGTTTTTT	CASSQRLASAGELFF
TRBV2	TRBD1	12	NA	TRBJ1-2	TGTGCCAGCAGGTCAGGGGGTTCTGGCTACACCTTC	CASRSGGSGYTF
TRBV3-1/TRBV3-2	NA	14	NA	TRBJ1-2	TGTGCCAGCAGCTCCACCGCAGGGAGGAATGGCTACACCTTC	CASSSTAGRNGYTF
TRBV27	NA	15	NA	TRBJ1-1	TGTGCCAGCAGTCTGAGGGCCGGGGGGAGGACTGAAGCTTTCTTT	CASSLRAGGRTEAFF
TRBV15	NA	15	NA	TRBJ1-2	TGTGCCACCAGCCCGATCGACAGCCGTCTCTATGGCTACACCTTC	CATSPIDSRLYGYTF
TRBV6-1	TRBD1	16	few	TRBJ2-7	TGTGCCAGCAGTGGCCTTCGACAGGGGCTCTCCTACGAGCAGTACTTC	CASSGLRQGLSYEQYF
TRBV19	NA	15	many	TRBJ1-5	TGTGCCACCCGAGGGCTGGGAAATAACAATCAGCCCCAGCATTTT	CATRGLGNNNQPQHF
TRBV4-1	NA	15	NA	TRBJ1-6	TGCGCCAGCAGCCAAGAACAGGAGTATAATTCACCCCTCCACTTT	CASSQEQEYNSPLHF